This T cell receptor (beta chain) was observed in a study of control samples from healthy donors and cancer patients. Profiling relied on immunoSEQ multiplex PCR, and the TCRdb table lists in-frame clones only, not all of them. The sample has 120,000 to 150,000 clones; about nine tenths are singletons. CDR3 size: 14 residues. The germline V gene has CDR1 SGHTA and CDR2 FQGTGA. V lost 2 bases and J 1 base, leaving 7 bases between the germline ends. The TCR sequence derives from a man aged 30 to 39 in good health. This chain connects TRBV7-3 to TRBJ2-3; D remains ambiguous. The sequenced material came from blood. Here the CDR3 DNA reads TGTGCCAGCAGCTTACTCGGTCGCACAGATACGCAGTATTTT. Translating gives CASSLLGRTDTQYF.